Following are 24 T cell receptor beta chains from one sample sequenced in a study of blood T cell repertoires in COVID-19. TCRdb's table, derived via immunoSEQ multiplex PCR, lists solely in-frame clones and lacks some. The table has about 140,000 clones, over 75% seen once. Material: peripheral blood. These receptors came from a man between 65 and 85 years old with acute or convalescent COVID-19.

This clone has only one observation. The chain combines TRBV10-3 with TRBJ2-2; 10 nucleotides align to TRBD2. CDR1 is ENHRY, CDR2 SYGVKD, per germline. V trimming: 9 bases; J trimming: 4 bases; junction bases outside the gene matches: 11. The CDR3 is 16 amino acids. The CDR3 DNA reads as TGTGCCATAAGCGGAGCGGGAGGGCCCAGCACCGGGGAGCTGTTTTTT. This translates into CAISGAGGPSTGELFF.

The chain has TRBV11-2 and TRBJ2-1; TRBD2 agrees at 8 bases. V lost 5 bases to trimming and J lost 5 bases; unmatched junction nucleotides: 8. This CDR3 comprises 15 residues. Germline-derived CDR1 and CDR2 are SGHAT and FQNNGV. The CDR3 protein is CASSTGSGANNEQFF. The CDR3 nucleotides read TGTGCCAGCAGCACAGGTAGCGGGGCAAACAATGAGCAGTTCTTC.

This chain joins TRBV3-1 (or the pseudogene TRBV3-2) and TRBJ2-2, with D maybe TRBD1 (5 bases). V was pared by 0 bases and J by 7 bases, with 12 bases between. In germline, CDR1 is LGHDT, CDR2 YNNKEL (reference sequence). The length of the CDR3 is 15 residues. In DNA, the CDR3 is TGTGCCAGCAGCCAAGATCAGCAGCAGGGCGGGGAGCTGTTTTTT. It specifies CASSQDQQQGGELFF.

This chain links TRBV5-1 with TRBJ2-6; TRBD1 agrees at 10 bases. This CDR3 has 18 amino acids. Germline V CDR1 and CDR2: SGHRS, YFSETQ. The V segment lost 4 bases and the J segment 0 bases; nucleotides outside the gene matches: 7. The CDR3 nucleotides are TGCGCCAGCAGCCCTGGAGGGACAGGGGACTCTGGGGCCAACGTCCTGACTTTC. Its protein product is CASSPGGTGDSGANVLTF.

The rearrangement joins TRBV29-1 to TRBJ2-5, with D perhaps matching TRBD2 (7 bases). The CDR3 totals 13 residues. Looked up from germline, CDR1 is SQVTM and CDR2 is ANQGSEA. V was cut by 8 bases and J by 2 bases, with 15 bases left in between. In DNA, the CDR3 is TGCAGCTTCCGGGGGGACACTCAAGAGACCCAGTACTTC. Protein product: CSFRGDTQETQYF.

The J gene is TRBJ2-2, the V gene TRBV5-1, with a possible D match to TRBD1 (6 bases). Germline values: CDR1 SGHRS, CDR2 YFSETQ. Between the trimmed V and J ends, which lost 6 bases and 7 bases, there was a span of 13 bases. This CDR3 spans 13 amino acids. The CDR3 DNA reads as TGCGCCAGCACCAGGGGAACGGTCGGGGAGCTGTTTTTT. Its protein is CASTRGTVGELFF.

The V call is TRBV5-1, the J call TRBJ2-7; D possibly corresponds to TRBD1 (5 bases). Germline values: CDR1 SGHRS, CDR2 YFSETQ. Trimming removed 4 bases at V and 6 bases at J, with 17 bases between. The CDR3 totals 14 residues. The CDR3 spells CASSQDIGPSEQYF. As DNA, the CDR3 is TGCGCCAGCAGCCAGGACATTGGGCCCTCCGAGCAGTACTTC.

The rearrangement links TRBV21-1 to TRBJ2-7; the DNA was not compared with TRBD1, the D call given in the table. TRBV21-1 corresponds to a pseudogene. The CDR3 consists of 14 residues. The CDR3 nucleotides are TGTGCCAGCAGCACCCTCCGCAGGGACAACGAGCAGTACTTC. Its translation: CASSTLRRDNEQYF.

This clone has just one count. The chain carries TRBV6-4 and TRBJ2-2; 8 bases map to TRBD2. The CDR3 is 19 residues long. Germline V lookup: CDR1 MRHNA, CDR2 SNTAGT. Germline trimming cut 2 bases from V and 1 base from J; bases unmatched to any gene: 12. CDR3 nucleotides: TGTGCCAGCAGTGACGTCGTCCCGGGGGGGGGTAAGAACACCGGGGAGCTGTTTTTT. This translates into CASSDVVPGGGKNTGELFF.

The chain joins TRBV5-1 to TRBJ2-7; D is possibly TRBD2 (6 bases). CDR1 and CDR2 from the germline V gene are SGHRS and YFSETQ. V was clipped by 4 bases and J by 7 bases, with 24 bases between them. This CDR3 is 16 amino acids long. The CDR3 spells CASSDSRDSSLGEQYF. The CDR3 DNA sequence: TGCGCCAGCAGCGACTCTCGGGACTCCTCCCTGGGGGAGCAGTACTTC.

V usage is TRBV6-4 and J usage is TRBJ2-1, with no clear D. Between the trimmed V and J ends, which lost 6 bases and 3 bases, there was a span of 9 bases. Germline V gene data show CDR1 as MRHNA and CDR2 as SNTAGT. The CDR3 covers 13 residues. The CDR3 region has the DNA TGTGCCAGCAGCACGGGTCTCTACAATGAGCAGTTCTTC. Its protein is CASSTGLYNEQFF.

The V call is TRBV7-2, the J call TRBJ1-5; D is perhaps TRBD1 (5 bases). V lost 4 bases and J 6 bases, leaving 16 bases between the germline ends. Germline assignment: CDR1 SGHTA and CDR2 FQGNSA. This CDR3 is 15 amino acids long. CDR3 DNA: TGTGCCAGCAGCTCCTCGGCAGGGCGAAGTCAGCCCCAGCATTTT. As protein: CASSSSAGRSQPQHF.

The chain links TRBV5-1 to TRBJ1-6; D is undetermined. V was pared by 0 bases and J by 5 bases, with 6 bases between. The germline CDR1 and CDR2 sequences are SGHRS and YFSETQ. The CDR3 has 14 residues. The CDR3 DNA reads as TGCGCCAGCAGCTTGGCCCCGGATAATTCACCCCTCCACTTT. This sequence encodes CASSLAPDNSPLHF.

The chain employs TRBV5-1 and TRBJ2-6, with 9 bases aligning to TRBD1. The CDR3 runs 17 residues. V shed 4 bases and J 0 bases; nucleotides not matched to a gene: 5. From germline, CDR1 is SGHRS and CDR2 YFSETQ. CDR3 nucleotides: TGCGCCAGCAGCGCGGACAGGGGAAACTCTGGGGCCAACGTCCTGACTTTC. The encoded protein is CASSADRGNSGANVLTF.

This chain links TRBV24-1 with TRBJ1-6; 11 nucleotides agree with TRBD1. The CDR3 totals 19 residues. Germline V lookup: CDR1 KGHDR, CDR2 SFDVKD. Unmatched junction bases numbered 13, after V lost 8 bases and J lost 2 bases. The CDR3 sequence is CATTPTGTGGFAYNSPLHF. The CDR3 DNA reads TGTGCCACCACGCCGACCGGGACAGGGGGTTTCGCCTATAATTCACCCCTCCACTTT.

This chain connects TRBV28 to TRBJ2-5; D is possibly TRBD1 (5 bases). CDR1 and CDR2 (germline): MDHEN, SYDVKM. The V gene lost 6 bases and the J gene lost 5 bases, with 22 bases spanning the gap. The CDR3 runs 16 residues. CDR3 bases: TGTGCCAGCAGAGGATGGGGCTCTCCGGAGAGGGAGACCCAGTACTTC. Its translation is CASRGWGSPERETQYF.

This chain connects TRBV7-9 to TRBJ1-4, with D tentatively TRBD1 (5 bases). The CDR3 contains 14 residues. The germline gives CDR1 SEHNR, CDR2 FQNEAQ (reference sequence). V gave up 0 bases and J gave up 5 bases, with 7 bases separating them. In DNA, the CDR3 is TGTGCCAGCAGCTTAGCGGGGGGGAATGAAAAACTGTTTTTT. This encodes CASSLAGGNEKLFF.

The V gene is TRBV27, the J gene TRBJ2-1; D is possibly TRBD2 (5 bases). V was cut by 10 bases and J by 6 bases, with 13 bases left in between. In germline, CDR1 is MNHEY, CDR2 SMNVEV (reference sequence). The length of the CDR3 is 12 residues. The CDR3 sequence is CATAEDGNEQFF. For the CDR3, the DNA is TGTGCCACCGCGGAGGACGGCAATGAGCAGTTCTTC.

The chain uses TRBV7-8 and TRBJ2-1; D is ambiguous. Looked up from germline, CDR1 is SGHVS and CDR2 is FQNEAQ. V was pared by 1 base and J by 0 bases, with 7 bases between. The CDR3 spans 15 residues. The CDR3 DNA reads TGTGCCAGCAGCTTAGAGGAGTACTCCTACAATGAGCAGTTCTTC. It yields the protein CASSLEEYSYNEQFF.

The J gene is TRBJ2-1, the V gene TRBV2, with D possibly TRBD2 on 6 matching bases. The V end was cut by 6 bases, the J end by 6 bases, with 12 bases between. Looked up from germline, CDR1 is SNHLY and CDR2 is FYNNEI. CDR3 length: 13 amino acids. The CDR3 reads CASRSGTFNEQFF. For the CDR3, the DNA is TGTGCCAGCAGGTCCGGGACTTTCAATGAGCAGTTCTTC.

This sequence joins TRBV5-1 and TRBJ2-1; 10 bases align to TRBD2. J lost 3 bases, V lost 4 bases, and 4 bases had no gene match. The CDR3 loop spans 15 amino acids. CDR1 is SGHRS, CDR2 YFSETQ, per germline. CDR3 bases: TGCGCCAGCAGCGGAGCGGGGGGGCTCTACAATGAGCAGTTCTTC. This gives the protein CASSGAGGLYNEQFF.

The count of this clone is one. This chain uses TRBV18 with TRBJ2-7, with 10 bases fitting TRBD2. With 8 bases clipped from V and 7 bases from J, the junction kept 23 bases outside the gene matches. Germline CDR1 reads KGHSH; CDR2 reads LQKENI. The length of the CDR3 is 18 residues. CDR3 sequence reads: CASPSGSAGGIRADEQYF. In DNA form, the CDR3 reads TGTGCCAGCCCATCGGGATCAGCGGGGGGGATTAGGGCTGATGAGCAGTACTTC. Supplemented by reference TRBV18 and TRBJ2-7, the full variable domain reads NAGVMQNPRHLVRRRGQEARLRCSPMKGHSHVYWYRQLPEEGLKFMVYLQKENIIDESGMPKERFSAEFPKEGPSILRIQQVVRGDSAAYFCASPSGSAGGIRADEQYFGPGTRLTVT.

The rearrangement uses TRBV15 and TRBJ2-6, with unresolved D. The ends were cut back, 8 bases at V and 0 bases at J, with 8 bases in the middle. CDR1 is LNHNV and CDR2 is YYDKDF in the germline V gene (reference sequence). The CDR3 has 14 residues. CDR3 region: CATLASSGANVLTF. CDR3 nucleotides: TGTGCCACCCTGGCTTCCTCTGGGGCCAACGTCCTGACTTTC.

The chain couples TRBV5-1 to TRBJ1-1; no firm D call. The CDR3 runs 14 residues. The V and J ends lost 0 bases and 3 bases respectively, with 9 bases between them. Germline-derived CDR1 and CDR2 are SGHRS and YFSETQ. Here the CDR3 DNA reads TGCGCCAGCAGCTTGGGTCCAGTTGACACTGAAGCTTTCTTT. This codes for CASSLGPVDTEAFF.